The 28 T cell receptor beta chains in this list originate from one sample, sequenced in a study of T cell responses to AZD1222 COVID-19 vaccine. Method: immunoSEQ multiplex PCR; TCRdb's copy keeps in-frame clones and lacks some. This sample yields 120,000 to 150,000 clones, of which around 86% are seen a single time; 4.1% belongs to the top ten. The source was peripheral blood, collected on day 0 of MenACWY control vaccination. These receptors were obtained from an adult in good health.

This clone has a handful of counts. This chain joins TRBV5-6 and TRBJ1-1; possibly TRBD1 for D (6 bases). The V end was cut by 0 bases, the J end by 1 base, with 13 bases between. Germline V gives CDR1 SGHDT, CDR2 YYEEEE. The CDR3 contains 16 residues. The CDR3 loop is CASSLARGQRNTEAFF. CDR3 nucleotides: TGTGCCAGCAGCTTGGCCAGGGGACAAAGGAACACTGAAGCTTTCTTT.

The chain couples TRBV6-2 or TRBV6-3 to TRBJ1-4; tentatively, D is TRBD1 (6 bases). V was cut by 5 bases and J by 0 bases, with 13 bases left in between. Germline lookup yields CDR1 MNHEY and CDR2 SVGEGT. The CDR3 loop spans 16 amino acids. DNA for the CDR3: TGTGCCAGCAGTACAGGGACGGAAGCAACTAATGAAAAACTGTTTTTT. Protein sequence: CASSTGTEATNEKLFF.

V and J are TRBV29-1 and TRBJ1-2; D is undetermined. CDR1 is SQVTM, CDR2 ANQGSEA, per germline. The germline V and J ends were trimmed by 6 bases and 7 bases, with 12 bases remaining between them. This CDR3 region has 11 residues. The CDR3 loop is CSVSGGSGYTF. The CDR3 DNA is TGCAGCGTATCAGGAGGATCTGGCTACACCTTC.

This chain links TRBV7-3 with TRBJ2-3; no clear D gene. The CDR3 spans 14 residues. Trimming removed 1 base at V and 4 bases at J, with 9 bases between. CDR1 SGHTA and CDR2 FQGTGA come from the germline V gene. The CDR3 region is CASSLNLQADTQYF. CDR3 DNA: TGTGCCAGCAGCTTAAATCTTCAGGCAGATACGCAGTATTTT.

This clone occurred once. The rearrangement uses TRBV7-9 and TRBJ1-6; D possibly corresponds to TRBD1 (5 bases). The CDR3 is made up of 14 amino acids. With 4 bases removed from V and 13 bases from J, the gap between germline ends came to 17 bases. Germline CDR1 reads SEHNR; CDR2 reads FQNEAQ (reference sequence). CDR3 sequence: CASSYSQTVQPLHF. The CDR3 DNA reads as TGTGCCAGCAGCTACTCTCAGACAGTACAGCCCCTCCACTTT.

V gene TRBV3-1 (or the pseudogene TRBV3-2) combines with J gene TRBJ2-3; either TRBD1 or TRBD2 may fit D (5 bases each). This CDR3 has 15 residues. V gave up 2 bases and J gave up 7 bases, with 16 bases separating them. CDR1 LGHDT and CDR2 YNNKEL come from the germline V gene (reference sequence). CDR3 sequence reads: CASSQPGDRRYTQYF. The CDR3 region has the DNA TGTGCCAGCAGCCAACCCGGGGACCGGCGGTATACGCAGTATTTT.

V gene TRBV19 combines with J gene TRBJ1-1; possibly TRBD1 for D (6 bases). V was pared by 7 bases and J by 6 bases, with 18 bases between. In germline, CDR1 is LNHDA, CDR2 SQIVND (reference sequence). CDR3 size: 14 residues. CDR3 sequence (DNA): TGTGCCAGTAACGACAGGACACTTTACCCTGAAGCTTTCTTT. This gives the protein CASNDRTLYPEAFF. The variable domain in full, with the rest retrieved from reference TRBV19 and TRBJ1-1, is DGGITQSPKYLFRKEGQNVTLSCEQNLNHDAMYWYRQDPGQGLRLIYYSQIVNDFQKGDIAEGYSVSREKKESFPLTVTSAQKNPTAFYLCASNDRTLYPEAFFGQGTRLTVV.

The V call is TRBV28, the J call TRBJ1-3, with D unresolved. Germline values: CDR1 MDHEN, CDR2 SYDVKM. CDR3 size: 15 residues. V was cut by 8 bases and J by 0 bases, with 14 bases left in between. CDR3 residues: CASSSGRSSGNTIYF. In DNA form, the CDR3 reads TGTGCCAGCTCATCTGGCCGAAGCTCTGGAAACACCATATATTTT.

The chain links TRBV3-1 (or the pseudogene TRBV3-2) to TRBJ1-1; 8 nucleotides line up with TRBD1. The CDR3 has 16 residues. The J segment lost 3 bases and the V segment lost 1 base, leaving 7 bases of the junction unmatched. Germline V gene sequence: CDR1 LGHDT, CDR2 YNNKEL (reference sequence). The CDR3 nucleotides read TGTGCCAGCAGCCAAGGGGCCCAGACAGGGGACACTGAAGCTTTCTTT. Amino acid sequence: CASSQGAQTGDTEAFF.

This clone has more than one count but fewer than ten. The chain is built from TRBV10-2 and TRBJ1-2; D is possibly TRBD1 (6 bases). V was trimmed by 5 bases and J by 4 bases, leaving 8 bases between them. The germline CDR1 and CDR2 sequences are WSHSY and SAAADI. The CDR3 contains 12 residues. The CDR3 here is CASSLDSYGYTF. CDR3 DNA: TGCGCCAGCAGTTTGGACAGCTATGGCTACACCTTC.

The chain is built from TRBV10-2 and TRBJ2-5, with 10 bases fitting TRBD2. The CDR3 sequence is 15 residues long. Trimming took 4 bases from V and 3 from J; bases not matched to a gene: 5. CDR1 and CDR2 (germline): WSHSY, SAAADI. The CDR3, as DNA: TGCGCCAGCAGTGCGTTACTAGCGGGGAAAGAGACCCAGTACTTC. Its protein is CASSALLAGKETQYF.

V is TRBV9 and J is TRBJ2-2; D might be TRBD1 (8 bases). Per germline, CDR1 SGDLS and CDR2 YYNGEE. The CDR3 covers 16 residues. V lost 1 base to trimming and J lost 2 bases, with 12 bases between them. The CDR3 region has the DNA TGTGCCAGCAGCGTAAACAGGGGGGGAAACACCGGGGAGCTGTTTTTT. The encoded protein is CASSVNRGGNTGELFF.

This chain uses TRBV6-5 with TRBJ2-2; D gene unclear. The CDR3 is 15 residues long. Germline V lookup: CDR1 MNHEY, CDR2 SVGAGI. Between the trimmed V and J ends, which lost 0 bases and 8 bases, there was a span of 13 bases. CDR3 loop: CASSYSRSPTGELFF. For the CDR3, the DNA is TGTGCCAGCAGTTACTCGAGATCCCCCACGGGGGAGCTGTTTTTT.

This chain links TRBV12-3 or TRBV12-4 with TRBJ2-5, with D hard to call. This CDR3 has 11 amino acids. V shed 4 bases and J shed 3 bases, with 3 bases lying between them. The CDR3 sequence is CASSSEETQYF. CDR3 coding DNA: TGTGCCAGCAGTTCCGAAGAGACCCAGTACTTC.

V and J are TRBV9 and TRBJ2-4; no clear D. This CDR3 has 13 amino acids. CDR1 and CDR2 (germline): SGDLS, YYNGEE. Between the trimmed V and J ends, which lost 0 bases and 10 bases, there was a span of 11 bases. CDR3 amino acids: CASSVGGVGIQYF. The CDR3 bases are TGTGCCAGCAGCGTAGGAGGCGTAGGAATTCAGTACTTC.

This clone was found once. The rearrangement uses TRBV5-4 and TRBJ2-7; possibly TRBD1 or TRBD2 for D (5 bases each). Looked up from germline, CDR1 is SGHNT and CDR2 is YYREEE (reference sequence). The V end lost 0 bases, the J end lost 4 bases, and 11 bases lay between the germline ends. The CDR3 length is 14 residues. In DNA, the CDR3 is TGTGCCAGCAGCTTGGCCCCGGGGCGGTACGAGCAGTACTTC. Protein sequence: CASSLAPGRYEQYF.

CDR3: CASSLQGTGNTIYF. The CDR3 DNA reads TGTGCCAGCAGCTTACAGGGTACTGGAAACACCATATATTTT. The chain recombines TRBV7-9 with TRBJ1-3; the D gene is possibly TRBD1 (5 bases). Germline CDR1 SEHNR, CDR2 FQNEAQ (reference sequence). CDR3 length equals 14 residues. Deletions cut 2 bases from V and 2 bases from J, with 7 bases between. Full variable domain (remainder filled in from reference TRBV7-9 and TRBJ1-3): DTGVSQNPRHKITKRGQNVTFRCDPISEHNRLYWYRQTLGQGPEFLTYFQNEAQLEKSRLLSDRFSAERPKGSFSTLEIQRTEQGDSAMYLCASSLQGTGNTIYFGEGSWLTVV.

V usage is TRBV12-3 or TRBV12-4 and J usage is TRBJ2-5, with no clear D. V was shortened by 6 bases and J by 10 bases, with 12 bases between the two germline ends. CDR3 length equals 11 residues. CDR3 coding DNA: TGTGCCAGCAGCTCTTCACGGAGCCAGTACTTC. Protein: CASSSSRSQYF.

The rearrangement links TRBV28 to TRBJ2-6, with D unclear. Trimming cost V 10 bases and J 1 base, with 17 bases left between them. This CDR3 region has 16 residues. The germline V gene encodes CDR1 MDHEN and CDR2 SYDVKM. For the CDR3, the DNA is TGTGCCACCCTGACTCCGGTGGGTTCTGGGGCCAACGTCCTGACTTTC. Amino acids: CATLTPVGSGANVLTF.

Concerning this clone itself: Other DNA sequences within the sample encode an identical CDR3. J is TRBJ2-2 and V is TRBV29-1; D is uncertain. Germline loops: CDR1 SQVTM, CDR2 ANQGSEA. This CDR3 is 11 amino acids long. Trimming removed 5 bases from V and 4 bases from J, with 5 bases in between. The DNA for the CDR3 is TGCAGCGTTCGAGTCACCGGGGAGCTGTTTTTT. It encodes CSVRVTGELFF.

V usage is TRBV2 and J usage is TRBJ2-4, with TRBD2 matching over 13 bases. The trim removed 2 bases at V and 12 bases at J, leaving 4 bases unmatched. Germline CDR1 is SNHLY and CDR2 is FYNNEI. The CDR3 consists of 14 residues. Here the CDR3 reads CASSETSGGANQYF. In DNA form, the CDR3 reads TGTGCCAGCAGTGAAACTAGCGGGGGGGCAAATCAGTACTTC.

This rearrangement joins TRBV6-6 to TRBJ1-3, with 7 nucleotides matching TRBD1. J lost 0 bases, V lost 7 bases, and 9 bases had no gene match. Germline V lookup: CDR1 MNHNY, CDR2 SVGAGI (reference sequence). The CDR3 contains 16 residues. CDR3 nucleotide sequence: TGTGCCAGCATTCAACTGACAGGGCCCTCTGGAAACACCATATATTTT. Amino acid sequence: CASIQLTGPSGNTIYF.

This rearrangement joins TRBV9 to TRBJ2-3; D gene uncertain. Looked up from germline, CDR1 is SGDLS and CDR2 is YYNGEE. This CDR3 has 13 residues. V was clipped by 1 base and J by 4 bases, with 7 bases between them. CDR3 coding DNA: TGTGCCAGCAGCGTATTGCAAGCAGATACGCAGTATTTT. Its protein product is CASSVLQADTQYF.

This clone was recorded once. The genes are TRBV2 and TRBJ2-1; D is possibly TRBD2 (6 bases). The CDR3 runs 15 residues. Germline loops: CDR1 SNHLY, CDR2 FYNNEI. V was trimmed by 5 bases and J by 4 bases, leaving 15 bases between them. The CDR3 DNA is TGTGCCAGCAGTTTCCCAGCGGCGGGGTACAATGAGCAGTTCTTC. This gives the protein CASSFPAAGYNEQFF.

The chain is built from TRBV6-2 or TRBV6-3 and TRBJ2-7, with D perhaps assigned TRBD1 or TRBD2 (5 bases each). The CDR3 is 16 residues long. Trimming removed 3 bases at V and 5 bases at J, with 20 bases between. In germline, CDR1 is MNHEY, CDR2 SVGEGT. The CDR3 reads CASSYITGLQGDEQYF. The DNA of the CDR3 is TGTGCCAGCAGTTATATTACGGGATTGCAGGGCGACGAGCAGTACTTC.

The chain uses TRBV3-1 (or the pseudogene TRBV3-2) and TRBJ1-3; the D gene is possibly TRBD1 (6 bases). This CDR3 has 17 amino acids. Trimming stripped 0 bases from V and 5 bases from J, with 17 bases between. From germline, CDR1 is LGHDT and CDR2 YNNKEL (reference sequence). The CDR3 reads CASSQEDRLQGRNTIYF. DNA for the CDR3: TGTGCCAGCAGCCAAGAAGATAGGTTACAGGGAAGAAACACCATATATTTT.

This chain's CDR3 is CASSLAGGTDTQYF. The CDR3 nucleotides read TGTGCCAGCAGCTTAGCGGGGGGCACAGATACGCAGTATTTT. The chain employs TRBV7-2 and TRBJ2-3; D possibly uses TRBD1 or TRBD2 (5 bases each). Germline V gene sequence: CDR1 SGHTA, CDR2 FQGNSA. Trimming cost V 0 bases and J 1 base, with 5 bases left between them. The CDR3 loop spans 14 amino acids.

V and J are TRBV27 and TRBJ1-6; D unresolved. Germline V gives CDR1 MNHEY, CDR2 SMNVEV (reference sequence). The CDR3 consists of 15 residues. The V and J ends lost 4 bases and 3 bases respectively, with 10 bases between them. CDR3 residues: CASSSSDRYNSPLHF. DNA of the CDR3: TGTGCCAGCAGTTCATCAGACCGCTATAATTCACCCCTCCACTTT.